These 9 T cell receptor beta chains were all obtained from the same sample, sequenced in a study of OX40 agonist ivuxolimab in advanced cancers. The data were produced by immunoSEQ multiplex PCR, yet TCRdb's version contains in-frame clones alone and is incomplete. The sample holds approximately 77,000 clones, about 92% seen once. This specimen was CD4+ or CD8+ T cells sorted from blood, taken in a trial of the OX40 agonist ivuxolimab. These receptors originate from an adult with an advanced solid tumor such as melanoma, head and neck, liver or kidney cancer.

The chain has TRBV5-1 and TRBJ2-5; D possibly matches TRBD1 or TRBD2 (5 bases each). V was clipped by 4 bases and J by 2 bases, with 12 bases between them. The CDR3 loop spans 14 amino acids. Germline-derived CDR1 and CDR2 are SGHRS and YFSETQ. The CDR3 region is CASSLGTEQETQYF. The DNA for the CDR3 is TGCGCCAGCAGCCTAGGGACGGAGCAAGAGACCCAGTACTTC.

The DNA for the CDR3 is TGTGCCAGCTCACCAAGGGGACAGGGGCTTCGGGACACCGGGGAGCTGTTTTTT. Translation gives CASSPRGQGLRDTGELFF. The V gene is TRBV18, the J gene TRBJ2-2, with 10 bases aligning to TRBD1. The J segment lost 3 bases and the V segment lost 2 bases, leaving 9 bases of the junction unmatched. The CDR3 contains 18 residues. The germline V gene has CDR1 KGHSH and CDR2 LQKENI.

Comments on this clone: Other DNA sequences in this specimen translate into the identical CDR3. The rearrangement joins TRBV19 to TRBJ1-5, with D hard to call. Trimming shortened V by 6 bases and J by 7 bases, and 7 bases separated the two germline ends. Germline V CDR1 and CDR2: LNHDA, SQIVND (reference sequence). This CDR3 spans 11 amino acids. CDR3 in DNA: TGTGCCAGTAGCCCTACCCAGCCCCAGCATTTT. Translated, it gives CASSPTQPQHF.

The chain is built from TRBV5-1 and TRBJ2-5; 7 bases align to TRBD1. The germline gives CDR1 SGHRS, CDR2 YFSETQ. V lost 4 bases, J lost 1 base, and 4 bases stayed unmatched. The CDR3 is 14 residues long. The CDR3 region has the DNA TGCGCCAGCAGCCTCGGGGACAGCCAAGAGACCCAGTACTTC. Amino acid sequence: CASSLGDSQETQYF.

This chain links TRBV27 with TRBJ2-3; TRBD2 agrees at 9 bases. The CDR3 is 15 residues long. The germline V gene has CDR1 MNHEY and CDR2 SMNVEV (reference sequence). Trimming cost V 3 bases and J 5 bases; bases outside gene matches: 6. In nucleotides, the CDR3 is TGTGCCAGCAGTTTTACTAGCGGGCTCGTAGATACGCAGTATTTT. This codes for CASSFTSGLVDTQYF.

The CDR3 DNA sequence: TGTGCCAGCAGCTTAGCAGGGACGGTTGAAGCTTTCTTT. This gives the protein CASSLAGTVEAFF. V usage is TRBV7-9 and J usage is TRBJ1-1; possibly TRBD1 for D (5 bases). There are 13 residues in the CDR3. Germline V lookup: CDR1 SEHNR, CDR2 FQNEAQ (reference sequence). The V end was cut by 0 bases, the J end by 7 bases, with 9 bases between.

The rearrangement uses TRBV11-2 and TRBJ2-4; no definite D call. This CDR3 comprises 14 residues. Germline CDR1 SGHAT, CDR2 FQNNGV. The V and J ends lost 1 base and 0 bases respectively, with 4 bases between them. DNA of the CDR3: TGTGCCAGCAGCTTAGTCGGAGCCAAAAACATTCAGTACTTC. This encodes CASSLVGAKNIQYF. Looking up the rest from reference TRBV11-2 and TRBJ2-4 gives the full variable domain: EAGVAQSPRYKIIEKRQSVAFWCNPISGHATLYWYQQILGQGPKLLIQFQNNGVVDDSQLPKDRFSAERLKGVDSTLKIQPAKLEDSAVYLCASSLVGAKNIQYFGAGTRLSVL.

This rearrangement joins TRBV11-3 to TRBJ2-1; the D is unclear. V lost 4 bases and J 3 bases, leaving 16 bases between the germline ends. This CDR3 contains 16 residues. Germline loops: CDR1 SGHNT, CDR2 YENEEA. The DNA for the CDR3 is TGTGCCAGCAGCTCTAGATCCGGATACGACTACAATGAGCAGTTCTTC. Residues: CASSSRSGYDYNEQFF.

The chain recombines TRBV25-1 with TRBJ2-1, with 10 bases identical to TRBD2. This CDR3 region has 15 residues. Germline-derived CDR1 and CDR2 are MGHDK and SYGVNS. J lost 4 bases, V lost 5 bases, and 5 bases had no gene match. The CDR3, as DNA: TGTGCCAGCAGTCCGGCACTAGCGGGATACAATGAGCAGTTCTTC. Its translation is CASSPALAGYNEQFF.